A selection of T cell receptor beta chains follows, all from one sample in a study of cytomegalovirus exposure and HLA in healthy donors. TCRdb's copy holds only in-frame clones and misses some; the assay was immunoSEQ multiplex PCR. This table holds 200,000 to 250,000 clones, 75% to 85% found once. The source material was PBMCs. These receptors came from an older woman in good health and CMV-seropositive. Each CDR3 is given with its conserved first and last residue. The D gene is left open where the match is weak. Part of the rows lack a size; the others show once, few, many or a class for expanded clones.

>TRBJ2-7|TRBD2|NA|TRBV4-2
CASSQSLAGGYEQYF
TGTGCCAGCAGCCAATCCTTAGCGGGAGGCTACGAGCAGTACTTC
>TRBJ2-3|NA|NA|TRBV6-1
CASNTGGEADTQYF
TGTGCCAGTAATACAGGGGGGGAGGCAGATACGCAGTATTTT
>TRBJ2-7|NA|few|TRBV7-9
CASSFSGGKFSYEQYF
TGTGCCAGCAGCTTTTCCGGGGGAAAATTCTCCTACGAGCAGTACTTC
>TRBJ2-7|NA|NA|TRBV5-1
CASSLLGETSIYEQYF
TGCGCCAGCAGCTTGTTGGGTGAGACTAGTATTTACGAGCAGTACTTC
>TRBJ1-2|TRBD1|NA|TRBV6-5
CASRSYRGLYGYTF
TGTGCCAGCAGATCCTACAGGGGACTCTATGGCTACACCTTC
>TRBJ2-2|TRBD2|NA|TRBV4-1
CASSQGLLAANTGELFF
TGCGCCAGCAGCCAAGGCCTGCTAGCGGCGAACACCGGGGAGCTGTTTTTT
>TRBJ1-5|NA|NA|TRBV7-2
CASRSGGPQHF
TGTGCCAGCAGATCCGGCGGGCCCCAGCATTTT
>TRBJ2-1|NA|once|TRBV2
CASSELGAWNEQFF
TGTGCCAGCAGTGAGCTCGGTGCGTGGAATGAGCAGTTCTTC
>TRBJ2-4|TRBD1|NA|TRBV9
CASSPRQGGKNIQYF
TGTGCCAGCAGCCCCCGACAGGGTGGGAAAAACATTCAGTACTTC
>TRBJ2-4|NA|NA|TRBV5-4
CASSPLRDLDKNIQYF
TGTGCCAGCAGCCCCCTCCGGGACTTGGACAAAAACATTCAGTACTTC
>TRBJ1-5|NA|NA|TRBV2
CASSPYSNQPQHF
TGTGCCAGCAGCCCCTATAGCAATCAGCCCCAGCATTTT
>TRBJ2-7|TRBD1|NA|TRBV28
CASSLWVPGGEQYF
TGTGCCAGCAGTTTATGGGTGCCAGGGGGCGAGCAGTACTTC
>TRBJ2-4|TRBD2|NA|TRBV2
CASSSKGGLSNIQYF
TGTGCCAGCAGTAGTAAGGGAGGGCTTTCAAACATTCAGTACTTC
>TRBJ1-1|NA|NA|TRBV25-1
CASSERDWRVLTEAFF
TGTGCCAGCAGTGAAAGGGACTGGAGAGTTCTCACTGAAGCTTTCTTT
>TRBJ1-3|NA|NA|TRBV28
CASSLSGNKGNTIYF
TGTGCCAGCAGTTTGTCGGGGAATAAGGGAAACACCATATATTTT
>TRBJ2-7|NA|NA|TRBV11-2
CASTQRGNYEQYF
TGTGCCAGCACCCAAAGGGGGAACTACGAGCAGTACTTC
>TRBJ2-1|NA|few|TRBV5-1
CASSPTSYNEQFF
TGCGCCAGCAGCCCGACATCTTACAATGAGCAGTTCTTC
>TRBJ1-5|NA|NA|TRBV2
CASSRYRAPYSNQPQHF
TGTGCCAGCAGTCGATACAGGGCCCCGTATAGCAATCAGCCCCAGCATTTT